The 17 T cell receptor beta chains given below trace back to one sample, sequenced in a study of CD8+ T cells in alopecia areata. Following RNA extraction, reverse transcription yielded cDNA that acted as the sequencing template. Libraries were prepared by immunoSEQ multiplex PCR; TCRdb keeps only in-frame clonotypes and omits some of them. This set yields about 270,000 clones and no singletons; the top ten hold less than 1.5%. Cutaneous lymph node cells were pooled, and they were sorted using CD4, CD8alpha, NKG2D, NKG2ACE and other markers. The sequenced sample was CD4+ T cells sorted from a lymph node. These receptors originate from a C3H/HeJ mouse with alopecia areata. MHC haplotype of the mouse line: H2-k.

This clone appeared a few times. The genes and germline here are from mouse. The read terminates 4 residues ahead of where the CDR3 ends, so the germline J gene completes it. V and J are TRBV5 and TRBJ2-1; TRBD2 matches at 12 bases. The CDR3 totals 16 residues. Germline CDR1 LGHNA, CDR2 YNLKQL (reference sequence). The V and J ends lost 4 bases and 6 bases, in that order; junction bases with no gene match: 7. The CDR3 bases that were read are TGTGCCAGCAGCCCTTCGACTGGGGGGGCGCGTGCT. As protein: CASSPSTGGARA. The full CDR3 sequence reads CASSPSTGGARAEQFF.

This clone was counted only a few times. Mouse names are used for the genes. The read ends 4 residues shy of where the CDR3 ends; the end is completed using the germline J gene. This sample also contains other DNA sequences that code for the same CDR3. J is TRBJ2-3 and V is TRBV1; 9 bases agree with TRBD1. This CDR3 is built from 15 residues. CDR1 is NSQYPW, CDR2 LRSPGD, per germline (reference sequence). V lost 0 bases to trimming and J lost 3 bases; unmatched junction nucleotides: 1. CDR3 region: CTCSAEDRGAETLYF. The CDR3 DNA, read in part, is TGCACCTGCAGTGCAGAGGACAGGGGAGCAGAA.

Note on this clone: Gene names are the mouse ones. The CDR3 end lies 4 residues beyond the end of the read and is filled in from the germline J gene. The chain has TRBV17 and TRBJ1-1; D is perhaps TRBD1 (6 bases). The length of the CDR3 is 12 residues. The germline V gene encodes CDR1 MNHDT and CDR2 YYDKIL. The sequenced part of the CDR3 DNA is TGTGCTAGCAGCGCAGGACAGACA. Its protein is CASSAGQT. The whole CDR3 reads CASSAGQTEVFF.

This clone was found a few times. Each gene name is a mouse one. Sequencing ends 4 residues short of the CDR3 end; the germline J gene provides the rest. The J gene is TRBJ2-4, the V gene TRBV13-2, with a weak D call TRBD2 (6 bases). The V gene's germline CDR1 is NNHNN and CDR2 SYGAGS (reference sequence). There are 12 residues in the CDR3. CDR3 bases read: TGTGCCAGCGGTGATCTGGGGAAC. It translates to CASGDLGN. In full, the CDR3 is CASGDLGNTLYF.

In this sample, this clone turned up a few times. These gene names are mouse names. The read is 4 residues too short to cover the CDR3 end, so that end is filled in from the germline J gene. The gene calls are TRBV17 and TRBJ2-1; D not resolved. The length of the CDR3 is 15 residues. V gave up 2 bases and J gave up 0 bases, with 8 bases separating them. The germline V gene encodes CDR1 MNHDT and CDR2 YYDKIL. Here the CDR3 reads CASSRNSYNYAEQFF. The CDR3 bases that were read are TGTGCTAGCAGTAGAAACAGTTATAACTATGCT.

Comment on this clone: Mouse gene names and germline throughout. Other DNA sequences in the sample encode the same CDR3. CDR3 in amino acids: CTCSAGGRAEQFF. The covered CDR3 bases are TGCACCTGCAGTGCTGGGGGGAGAGCT. The rearrangement links TRBV1 to TRBJ2-1; 7 bases match TRBD2. Read coverage stops 4 residues before the CDR3 terminus; the germline J gene supplies the remainder. Germline CDR1 and CDR2: NSQYPW and LRSPGD (reference sequence). The CDR3 is 13 residues long.

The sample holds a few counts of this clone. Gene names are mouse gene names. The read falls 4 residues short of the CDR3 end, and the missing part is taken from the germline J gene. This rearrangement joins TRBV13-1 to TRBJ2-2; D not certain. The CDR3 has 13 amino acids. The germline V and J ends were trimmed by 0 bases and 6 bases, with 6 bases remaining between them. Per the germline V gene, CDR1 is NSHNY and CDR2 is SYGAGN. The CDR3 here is CASSDERAGQLYF. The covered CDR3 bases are TGTGCCAGCAGTGATGAAAGGGCCGGG.

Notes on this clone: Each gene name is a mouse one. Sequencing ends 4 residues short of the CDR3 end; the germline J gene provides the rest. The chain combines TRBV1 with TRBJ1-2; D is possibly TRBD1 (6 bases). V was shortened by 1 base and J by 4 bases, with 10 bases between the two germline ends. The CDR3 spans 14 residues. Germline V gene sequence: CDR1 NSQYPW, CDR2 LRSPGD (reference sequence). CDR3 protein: CTCSAGQALSDYTF. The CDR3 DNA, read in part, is TGCACCTGCAGTGCAGGACAGGCCCTCTCC.

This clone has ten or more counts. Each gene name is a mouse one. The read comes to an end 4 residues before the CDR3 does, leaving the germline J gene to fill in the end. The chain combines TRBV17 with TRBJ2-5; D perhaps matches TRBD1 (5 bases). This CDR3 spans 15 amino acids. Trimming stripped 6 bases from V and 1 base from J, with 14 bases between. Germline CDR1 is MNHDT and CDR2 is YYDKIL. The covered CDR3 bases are TGTGCTAGCAGCCCCTCAGGGAGACACCAAGAC. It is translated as CASSPSGRHQD. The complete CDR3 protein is CASSPSGRHQDTQYF.

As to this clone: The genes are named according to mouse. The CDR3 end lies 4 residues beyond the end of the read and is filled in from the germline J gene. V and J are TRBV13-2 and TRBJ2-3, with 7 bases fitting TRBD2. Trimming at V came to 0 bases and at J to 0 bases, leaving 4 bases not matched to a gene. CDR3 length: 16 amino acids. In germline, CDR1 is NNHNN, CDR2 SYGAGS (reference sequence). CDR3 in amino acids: CASGDGAGGSAETLYF. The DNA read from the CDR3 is TGTGCCAGCGGTGATGGGGCTGGGGGTAGTGCAGAA.

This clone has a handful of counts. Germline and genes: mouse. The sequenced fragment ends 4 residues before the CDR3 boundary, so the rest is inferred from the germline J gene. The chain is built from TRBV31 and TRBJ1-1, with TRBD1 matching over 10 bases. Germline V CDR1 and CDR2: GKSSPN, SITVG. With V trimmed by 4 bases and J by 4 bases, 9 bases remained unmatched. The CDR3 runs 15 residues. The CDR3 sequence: CAWTPGTGVATEVFF. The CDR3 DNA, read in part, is TGTGCCTGGACCCCCGGGACAGGGGTGGCCACA.

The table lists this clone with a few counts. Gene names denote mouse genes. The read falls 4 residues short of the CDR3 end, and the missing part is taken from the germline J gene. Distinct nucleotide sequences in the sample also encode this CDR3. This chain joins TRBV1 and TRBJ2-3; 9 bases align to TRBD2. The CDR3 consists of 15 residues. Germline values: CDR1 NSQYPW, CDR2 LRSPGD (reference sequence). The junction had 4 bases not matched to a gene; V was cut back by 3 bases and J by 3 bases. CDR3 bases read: TGCACCTGCAGTGCGGGACTGGGAAGGGCAGAA. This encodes CTCSAGLGRAE. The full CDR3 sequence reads CTCSAGLGRAETLYF. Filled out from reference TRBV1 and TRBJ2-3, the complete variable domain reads VTLLEQNPRWRLVPRGQAVNLRCILKNSQYPWMSWYQQDLQKQLQWLFTLRSPGDKEVKSLPGADYLATRVTDTELRLQVANMSQGRTLYCTCSAGLGRAETLYFGSGTRLTVL.

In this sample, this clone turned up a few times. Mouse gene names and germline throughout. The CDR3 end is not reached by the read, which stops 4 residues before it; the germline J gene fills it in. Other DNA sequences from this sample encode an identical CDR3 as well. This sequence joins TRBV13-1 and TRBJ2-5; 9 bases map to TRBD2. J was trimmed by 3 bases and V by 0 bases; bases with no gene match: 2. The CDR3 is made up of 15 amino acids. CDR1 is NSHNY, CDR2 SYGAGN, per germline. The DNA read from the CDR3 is TGTGCCAGCAGTGATGGCTGGGGGGGTCAAGAC. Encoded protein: CASSDGWGGQD. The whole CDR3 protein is CASSDGWGGQDTQYF.

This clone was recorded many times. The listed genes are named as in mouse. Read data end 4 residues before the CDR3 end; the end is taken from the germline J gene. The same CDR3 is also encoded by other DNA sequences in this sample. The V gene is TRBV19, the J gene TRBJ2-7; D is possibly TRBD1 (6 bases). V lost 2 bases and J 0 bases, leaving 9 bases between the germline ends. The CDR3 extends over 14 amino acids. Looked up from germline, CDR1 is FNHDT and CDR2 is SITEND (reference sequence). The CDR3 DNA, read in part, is TGTGCCAGCAGTATCGACAGGAGCTCCTAT. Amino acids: CASSIDRSSY. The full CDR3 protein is CASSIDRSSYEQYF.

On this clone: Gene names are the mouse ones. The DNA read from the CDR3 is TGTGCTAGCAGTTTACAGGGGAGCTCCTAT. It yields the protein CASSLQGSSY. The CDR3 in full is CASSLQGSSYEQYF. The chain carries TRBV29 and TRBJ2-7, with TRBD1 as a possible D gene (6 bases). The read falls 4 residues short of the CDR3 end, and the missing part is taken from the germline J gene. CDR3 length: 14 amino acids. V lost 2 bases, J lost 0 bases, and 8 bases lay in between. Germline V lookup: CDR1 MSHET, CDR2 SYDVDS.

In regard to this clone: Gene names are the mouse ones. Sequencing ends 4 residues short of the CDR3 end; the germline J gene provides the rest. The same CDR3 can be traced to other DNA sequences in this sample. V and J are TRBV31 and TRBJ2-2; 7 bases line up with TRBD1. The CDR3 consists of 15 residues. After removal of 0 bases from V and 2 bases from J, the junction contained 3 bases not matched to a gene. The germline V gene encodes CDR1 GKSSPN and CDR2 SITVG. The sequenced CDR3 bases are TGTGCCTGGAGTCTAGGCAGGGGGAACACCGGG. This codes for CAWSLGRGNTG. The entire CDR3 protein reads CAWSLGRGNTGQLYF.

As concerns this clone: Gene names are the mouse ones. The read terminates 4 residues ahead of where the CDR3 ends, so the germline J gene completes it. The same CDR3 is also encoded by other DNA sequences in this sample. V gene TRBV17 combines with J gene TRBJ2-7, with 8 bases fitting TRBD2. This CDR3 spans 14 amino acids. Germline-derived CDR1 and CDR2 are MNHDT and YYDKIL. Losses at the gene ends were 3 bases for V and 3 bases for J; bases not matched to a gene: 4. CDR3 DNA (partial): TGTGCTAGCAGTAGGGGGGGGGCGCTCTAT. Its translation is CASSRGGALY. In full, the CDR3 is CASSRGGALYEQYF.